The 30 T cell receptor beta chains presented below share a single source sample, sequenced in a study of T cell responses to AZD1222 COVID-19 vaccine. Profiling relied on immunoSEQ multiplex PCR, and the TCRdb table lists in-frame clones only, not all of them. The sample contains some 120,000 clones, around 89% of which appear only once. The input for sequencing was peripheral blood, taken on day 0 of MenACWY control vaccination. These receptors were obtained from an adult in good health.

This chain joins TRBV6-5 and TRBJ2-5, with 12 positions matching TRBD1. The junction had 4 bases not matched to a gene; V was cut back by 5 bases and J by 9 bases. CDR1 is MNHEY, CDR2 SVGAGI, per germline. This CDR3 region has 13 residues. The CDR3, as DNA: TGTGCCAGCAGTACGGGGACAGGGGGCGCCCAGTACTTC. This translates into CASSTGTGGAQYF.

CDR3 nucleotide sequence: TGTGCCAGCAGCATAGACAGAGAAGGCTACACCTTC. Translation gives CASSIDREGYTF. The rearrangement joins TRBV5-6 to TRBJ1-2, with D possibly matching TRBD1 (5 bases). V lost 4 bases to trimming and J lost 8 bases, with 12 bases between them. This CDR3 spans 12 amino acids. Per the germline V gene, CDR1 is SGHDT and CDR2 is YYEEEE.

This clone was recorded a few times. The chain employs TRBV6-2 or TRBV6-3 and TRBJ1-2, with D possibly matching TRBD1 (5 bases). There are 14 residues in the CDR3. The V end lost 5 bases, the J end lost 7 bases, and 17 bases lay between the germline ends. Germline values: CDR1 MNHEY, CDR2 SVGEGT. The CDR3 loop reads CASSQARGTGGYTF. The CDR3 nucleotides read TGTGCCAGCAGTCAAGCGAGGGGTACGGGTGGCTACACCTTC.

For the CDR3, the DNA is TGTGCCAGCAGCTCCCAAGTATACGAGCAGTACTTC. Residues: CASSSQVYEQYF. The rearrangement joins TRBV7-3 to TRBJ2-7; no definite D call. This CDR3 is built from 12 residues. Germline assignment: CDR1 SGHTA and CDR2 FQGTGA. With 4 bases removed from V and 4 bases from J, the gap between germline ends came to 8 bases.

The chain has TRBV19 and TRBJ1-1; TRBD1 might be the D (5 bases). CDR1 and CDR2 (germline): LNHDA, SQIVND (reference sequence). Trimming shortened V by 2 bases and J by 2 bases, and 12 bases separated the two germline ends. CDR3 size: 15 residues. CDR3 nucleotides: TGTGCCAGTAGTATAAGGGGAGGTAGAAACACTGAAGCTTTCTTT. This sequence encodes CASSIRGGRNTEAFF.

Worth noting for this clone: Other nucleotide sequences in the sample specify the same CDR3. The V and J genes are TRBV3-1 (or the pseudogene TRBV3-2) and TRBJ2-3, with 8 positions matching TRBD2. There are 15 residues in the CDR3. V gave up 4 bases and J gave up 2 bases; unmatched junction bases: 5. In germline, CDR1 is LGHDT, CDR2 YNNKEL (reference sequence). The CDR3 protein is CASSPTSGSTDTQYF. The CDR3 coding sequence is TGTGCCAGCAGCCCCACTAGCGGATCCACAGATACGCAGTATTTT.

This chain connects TRBV19 to TRBJ1-5; 10 bases fit TRBD1. Losses at the gene ends were 4 bases for V and 2 bases for J; bases not matched to a gene: 11. Germline V gene data show CDR1 as LNHDA and CDR2 as SQIVND (reference sequence). The CDR3 has 18 residues. As DNA, the CDR3 is TGTGCCAGTAGTAAGTGGGGACAGGGGAGCAGGCGCAATCAGCCCCAGCATTTT. This sequence encodes CASSKWGQGSRRNQPQHF.

Worth noting for this clone: The sample carries other DNA sequences with the same CDR3. The rearrangement joins TRBV6-5 to TRBJ1-2; 9 positions agree with TRBD1. Trimming at V came to 0 bases and at J to 4 bases, leaving 0 bases not matched to a gene. The CDR3 is 14 residues long. Germline V lookup: CDR1 MNHEY, CDR2 SVGAGI. CDR3 DNA sequence: TGTGCCAGCAGTTACTCGACAGGGGGCTATGGCTACACCTTC. Its protein is CASSYSTGGYGYTF.

The genes are TRBV7-9 and TRBJ1-1; tentative D call: TRBD1 (6 bases). Trimming pared 3 bases from V and 6 bases from J, leaving 14 bases between. Looked up from germline, CDR1 is SEHNR and CDR2 is FQNEAQ (reference sequence). CDR3 length: 14 residues. The CDR3 loop reads CASSFPGVVAEAFF. CDR3 coding DNA: TGTGCCAGCAGCTTTCCAGGGGTAGTGGCTGAAGCTTTCTTT.

This clone was seen a handful of times. The rearrangement uses TRBV21-1 and TRBJ2-1; the table assigns TRBD1, which was not confirmed against the DNA. TRBV21-1 is designated a pseudogene. This CDR3 comprises 17 residues. The CDR3 DNA sequence: TGTGCCAGCAGCAAAGACCCCGACAGGGTGCCCTACAATGAGCAGTTCTTC. Encoded protein: CASSKDPDRVPYNEQFF.

CDR3 residues: CASSQDRNTGELFF. DNA for the CDR3: TGCGCCAGCAGCCAAGACAGGAACACCGGGGAGCTGTTTTTT. The chain links TRBV4-3 to TRBJ2-2; D is ambiguous. Trimming cost V 0 bases and J 1 base, with 3 bases left between them. The CDR3 loop spans 14 amino acids. Germline V CDR1 and CDR2: LGHNA, YSLEER.

The chain uses TRBV18 and TRBJ2-7, with 14 bases lining up with TRBD2. The junction had 8 bases not matched to a gene; V was cut back by 2 bases and J by 5 bases. This CDR3 region has 17 residues. Germline assignment: CDR1 KGHSH and CDR2 LQKENI. DNA for the CDR3: TGTGCCAGCTCACCAACTCCGGGACTAGCGGGGGCGGACGAGCAGTACTTC. Encoded protein: CASSPTPGLAGADEQYF.

The chain carries TRBV3-1 (or the pseudogene TRBV3-2) and TRBJ1-1; D not certain. Trimming shortened V by 1 base and J by 5 bases, and 17 bases separated the two germline ends. The CDR3 has 16 amino acids. Looked up from germline, CDR1 is LGHDT and CDR2 is YNNKEL (reference sequence). Written as DNA, the CDR3 is TGTGCCAGCAGCCAAGCCGTTGGTGGGCTTGGGACTGAAGCTTTCTTT. This gives the protein CASSQAVGGLGTEAFF.

The V call is TRBV19, the J call TRBJ2-1; 8 bases line up with TRBD1. The CDR3 totals 13 residues. J lost 9 bases, V lost 5 bases, and 6 bases had no gene match. CDR1 is LNHDA, CDR2 SQIVND, per germline (reference sequence). As DNA, the CDR3 is TGTGCCAGTAGTTCGGGACAGGCAGTTGAGCAGTTCTTC. Translated: CASSSGQAVEQFF.

This clone was recorded once. V gene TRBV5-8 combines with J gene TRBJ2-3; D is possibly TRBD1 (6 bases). The CDR3 spans 15 residues. Germline CDR1 reads SGHTS; CDR2 reads YDEGEE. Trimming took 0 bases from V and 6 from J, leaving 14 bases between them. The CDR3 sequence: CASSLATGSFDTQYF. CDR3 sequence (DNA): TGTGCCAGCAGCTTGGCAACAGGGAGTTTCGATACGCAGTATTTT.

The genes are TRBV6-5 and TRBJ2-3, with TRBD2 matching over 9 bases. Germline lookup yields CDR1 MNHEY and CDR2 SVGAGI. With V trimmed by 11 bases and J by 4 bases, 7 bases remained unmatched. CDR3 size: 13 residues. The chain's CDR3 is CAGTRTSADTQYF. The CDR3 bases are TGTGCCGGGACGAGGACTAGCGCAGATACGCAGTATTTT.

This clone came up once. V and J are TRBV5-1 and TRBJ2-1; the D is unclear. Trimming pared 1 base from V and 0 bases from J, leaving 8 bases between. Germline V gene sequence: CDR1 SGHRS, CDR2 YFSETQ. The CDR3 extends over 15 amino acids. The CDR3 loop is CASSLKESSYNEQFF. The CDR3 DNA follows: TGCGCCAGCAGCTTGAAGGAGAGCTCCTACAATGAGCAGTTCTTC.

A single count supports this clone. The chain is built from TRBV6-2 or TRBV6-3 and TRBJ2-7; TRBD2 aligns across 9 bases. From germline, CDR1 is MNHEY and CDR2 SVGEGT. The CDR3 extends over 16 amino acids. V was pared by 5 bases and J by 6 bases, with 14 bases of the junction left unmatched. The CDR3 DNA reads as TGTGCCAGCAGTCCAACCCTAGCGGGAAAGGGGCGCGAGCAGTACTTC. Amino acids: CASSPTLAGKGREQYF.

This sequence joins TRBV5-1 and TRBJ1-4, with TRBD1 matching over 8 bases. The CDR3 covers 14 residues. The germline CDR1 and CDR2 sequences are SGHRS and YFSETQ. With 3 bases clipped from V and 6 bases from J, the junction kept 4 bases outside the gene matches. The CDR3 reads CASSSGQGYEKLFF. The CDR3 DNA reads TGCGCCAGCAGCTCTGGACAGGGCTATGAAAAACTGTTTTTT.

The chain links TRBV7-8 to TRBJ1-3; 7 bases map to TRBD1. This CDR3 region has 15 residues. The V gene end was trimmed by 6 bases and the J gene end by 0 bases; junction bases not matched to a gene: 5. Germline CDR1 is SGHVS and CDR2 is FQNEAQ. CDR3 in amino acids: CASRRTGDSGNTIYF. CDR3 in DNA: TGTGCCAGCAGACGAACAGGGGACTCTGGAAACACCATATATTTT.

The chain is built from TRBV4-2 and TRBJ2-7; unclear D gene. CDR1 and CDR2 from the germline V gene are LGHNA and YNFKEQ. Trimming pared 0 bases from V and 6 bases from J, leaving 12 bases between. The CDR3 runs to 14 residues. CDR3 sequence (DNA): TGTGCCAGCAGCCAAGATTTGTGGAGCCTCGAGCAGTACTTC. This codes for CASSQDLWSLEQYF.

CDR3 loop: CASSLKREGTQYF. The CDR3 coding sequence is TGCGCCAGCAGCTTGAAACGGGAGGGGACGCAGTATTTT. The rearrangement joins TRBV5-1 to TRBJ2-3, with 8 bases matching TRBD2. Germline CDR1 reads SGHRS; CDR2 reads YFSETQ. The V segment lost 1 base and the J segment 9 bases; nucleotides outside the gene matches: 4. CDR3 size: 13 residues.

This clone was detected a few times. The genes are TRBV5-6 and TRBJ2-7, with 9 positions matching TRBD2. After removal of 0 bases from V and 4 bases from J, the junction contained 5 bases not matched to a gene. This CDR3 spans 15 amino acids. Germline V lookup: CDR1 SGHDT, CDR2 YYEEEE. CDR3 residues: CASSLAGLAQYEQYF. DNA for the CDR3: TGTGCCAGCAGCTTGGCGGGACTAGCTCAGTACGAGCAGTACTTC.

The genes are TRBV11-3 and TRBJ1-3; D remains ambiguous. In germline, CDR1 is SGHNT, CDR2 YENEEA. The CDR3 runs to 14 residues. Trimming removed 5 bases from V and 3 bases from J, with 11 bases in between. This CDR3 reads CASSPQPDGNTIYF. Here the CDR3 DNA reads TGTGCCAGCAGCCCGCAACCCGATGGAAACACCATATATTTT.

This clone was detected only a few times. The chain recombines TRBV4-1 with TRBJ2-4, with a tentative D call TRBD2 (5 bases). The CDR3 extends over 13 amino acids. Germline CDR1 is MGHRA and CDR2 is YSYEKL. V was shortened by 0 bases and J by 9 bases, with 9 bases between the two germline ends. This CDR3 is CASSQDRSGIQYF. CDR3 nucleotides: TGCGCCAGCAGCCAAGATCGGAGCGGCATTCAGTACTTC.

The V gene is TRBV11-3, the J gene TRBJ2-7; D is possibly TRBD1 (6 bases). The CDR3 covers 14 residues. V was cut by 3 bases and J by 4 bases, with 13 bases left in between. Germline values: CDR1 SGHNT, CDR2 YENEEA. CDR3 loop: CASSFRGPPYEQYF. CDR3 nucleotide sequence: TGTGCCAGCAGCTTCAGGGGTCCTCCTTACGAGCAGTACTTC.

The chain carries TRBV2 and TRBJ1-5; 9 positions agree with TRBD1. Germline assignment: CDR1 SNHLY and CDR2 FYNNEI. The J segment lost 4 bases and the V segment lost 1 base, leaving 2 bases of the junction unmatched. The CDR3 sequence is 15 residues long. The CDR3 DNA is TGTGCCAGCAGTGAAGAGGGGACAGGGAATCAGCCCCAGCATTTT. This sequence encodes CASSEEGTGNQPQHF.

The rearrangement uses TRBV7-2 and TRBJ2-1; D perhaps matches TRBD2 (6 bases). This CDR3 is built from 13 residues. Germline V gene sequence: CDR1 SGHTA, CDR2 FQGNSA. V was clipped by 3 bases and J by 13 bases, with 16 bases between them. DNA for the CDR3: TGTGCCAGCAGCTTGAGACTAGAGTCCTTTCAGTTCTTC. Its translation is CASSLRLESFQFF.

V and J are TRBV24-1 and TRBJ2-1; the D gene is possibly TRBD2 (6 bases). This CDR3 contains 14 residues. The germline V and J ends were trimmed by 9 bases and 6 bases, with 17 bases remaining between them. Looked up from germline, CDR1 is KGHDR and CDR2 is SFDVKD. The CDR3 coding sequence is TGTGCCACCGCTTCAGCCGGGAGTCTCAATGAGCAGTTCTTC. Its translation: CATASAGSLNEQFF.

This chain joins TRBV5-1 and TRBJ2-3; TRBD2 agrees at 9 bases. The CDR3 spans 17 residues. With 0 bases clipped from V and 0 bases from J, the junction kept 5 bases outside the gene matches. Germline-derived CDR1 and CDR2 are SGHRS and YFSETQ. The CDR3 nucleotides read TGCGCCAGCAGCTTGGTCGCGGGAGGGCCGAGCACAGATACGCAGTATTTT. As protein: CASSLVAGGPSTDTQYF. Drawing the rest from reference TRBV5-1 and TRBJ2-3, the complete variable domain is KAGVTQTPRYLIKTRGQQVTLSCSPISGHRSVSWYQQTPGQGLQFLFEYFSETQRNKGNFPGRFSGRQFSNSRSEMNVSTLELGDSALYLCASSLVAGGPSTDTQYFGPGTRLTVL.